This T cell receptor beta chain was identified during a study of T cell responses to AZD1222 COVID-19 vaccine. This table comes from immunoSEQ multiplex PCR, and its TCRdb copy is limited to in-frame clones, with some not included. This sample carries fewer than 150,000 clones, roughly nine tenths of them seen once, and the ten largest clones take roughly a tenth. Study results and caveats: Across the whole spike, CD4 TCRs peaked at regions 160-218 and 743-854. Nearly half of unique spike-specific TCRs reportedly avoided B.1.351 and B.1.1.7 mutated regions. Spike-specific TCRs gained breadth and depth after people received two AZD1222 doses.

Germline V gene sequence: CDR1 LGHNA, CDR2 YSLEER. The CDR3 contains 14 residues. The germline V and J ends were trimmed by 0 bases and 0 bases, with 5 bases remaining between them. A note on this clone: The target antigen is unknown.

This receptor was taken from an adult who received the AZD1222 COVID-19 vaccine. The J gene is TRBJ1-1, the V gene TRBV4-3; no reliable D call. Sequenced material: peripheral blood, taken 28 days after the second AZD1222 dose. The CDR3 protein is CASSQERMNTEAFF. DNA for the CDR3: TGCGCCAGCAGCCAAGAGAGGATGAACACTGAAGCTTTCTTT.